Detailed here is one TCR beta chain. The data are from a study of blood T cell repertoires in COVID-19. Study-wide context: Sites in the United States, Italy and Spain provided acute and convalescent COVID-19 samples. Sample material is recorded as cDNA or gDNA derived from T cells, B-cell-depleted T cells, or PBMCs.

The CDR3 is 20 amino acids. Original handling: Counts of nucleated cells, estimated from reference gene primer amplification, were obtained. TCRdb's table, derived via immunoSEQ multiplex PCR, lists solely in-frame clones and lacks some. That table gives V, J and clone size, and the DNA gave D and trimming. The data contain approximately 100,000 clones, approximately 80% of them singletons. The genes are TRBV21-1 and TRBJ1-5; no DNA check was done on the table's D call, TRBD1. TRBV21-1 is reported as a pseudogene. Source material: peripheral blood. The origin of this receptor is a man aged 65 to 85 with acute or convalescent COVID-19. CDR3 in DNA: TGTGCCAGCAGCGCTCGCCCCGAGACAGGGACTGCATATAGCAATCAGCCCCAGCATTTT. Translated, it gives CASSARPETGTAYSNQPQHF.